This T cell receptor (beta chain) is drawn from a study of vaccination effects on CD4 cells after COVID-19. As to this clone: Its antigen is currently unknown.

Germline CDR1 SGHTA, CDR2 FQGNSA. Trimming stripped 1 base from V and 5 bases from J, with 14 bases between. This CDR3 is built from 15 residues. Profiled with immunoSEQ multiplex PCR; TCRdb holds only in-frame clones, not every one. This table has 22,000 or so clones, more than 60% appearing once. Peptide-pool stimulation followed by sequencing identified expanded antigen-specific CD4+ clonotypes in the ViraFEST assay. The culture ran for about 11 days, and then CD4+ T cells were isolated. Infection with SARS-CoV-2 occurred in the person between March and December 2020, and PCR confirmed it. This TCR was sampled from a human donor who had a prior SARS-CoV-2 infection. This sequence joins TRBV7-2 and TRBJ1-1, with no clear D. The input for sequencing was CD4+ T cells from PBMCs cultured with a peptide pool, taken before COVID-19 vaccination. The CDR3 reads CASSLVVRGGTEAFF. CDR3 DNA sequence: TGTGCCAGCAGCTTAGTAGTCCGGGGAGGGACTGAAGCTTTCTTT.